The 32 T cell receptor beta chains listed next were all sequenced from one sample in a study of cytomegalovirus exposure and HLA in healthy donors. The PCR ran on 60 Vbeta and 13 Jbeta primers. TCRdb keeps only in-frame clones here, not all; method: immunoSEQ multiplex PCR. The sample records some 170,000 clones, roughly 72% being singletons. The specimen sequenced was PBMCs. These receptors originate from a woman in her thirties or forties in good health and CMV-seronegative.

The chain combines TRBV5-1 with TRBJ1-6, with a weak D call TRBD1 (6 bases). Germline CDR1 is SGHRS and CDR2 is YFSETQ. V was cut by 1 base and J by 10 bases, with 12 bases left in between. The CDR3 loop spans 14 amino acids. CDR3: CASSLLQGDSPLHF. Here the CDR3 DNA reads TGCGCCAGCAGCTTGTTACAGGGAGACTCACCCCTCCACTTT.

The J gene is TRBJ2-7, the V gene TRBV19, with a tentative D call TRBD1 (8 bases). V lost 3 bases to trimming and J lost 6 bases, with 18 bases between them. This CDR3 is built from 15 residues. Germline CDR1 LNHDA, CDR2 SQIVND (reference sequence). In nucleotides, the CDR3 is TGTGCCAGTAGTATTGACAGGGGAGGACTAGGCGAGCAGTACTTC. This encodes CASSIDRGGLGEQYF.

The chain recombines TRBV28 with TRBJ1-2; TRBD1 matches 7 bases. The CDR3 runs 12 residues. Germline V gene sequence: CDR1 MDHEN, CDR2 SYDVKM. Germline trimming cut 6 bases from V and 7 bases from J; bases unmatched to any gene: 5. The CDR3 reads CASRRQGSGYTF. CDR3 coding DNA: TGTGCCAGCAGGAGACAGGGAAGTGGCTACACCTTC.

The rearrangement uses TRBV27 and TRBJ1-4; D gene uncertain. This CDR3 is 16 amino acids long. Deletions cut 5 bases from V and 8 bases from J, with 21 bases between. Germline lookup yields CDR1 MNHEY and CDR2 SMNVEV (reference sequence). The CDR3 sequence: CASSRGPSWEGEKLFF. The CDR3 nucleotides are TGTGCCAGCAGTCGAGGGCCAAGCTGGGAGGGAGAAAAACTGTTTTTT.

The chain joins TRBV6-5 to TRBJ1-5; a weak D match, TRBD1 (5 bases). The CDR3 loop spans 15 amino acids. With 7 bases removed from V and 4 bases from J, the gap between germline ends came to 17 bases. Germline V gives CDR1 MNHEY, CDR2 SVGAGI. The CDR3 nucleotides read TGTGCCAGCACCCCATCCCGACGGGGGAATCAGCCCCAGCATTTT. It codes for CASTPSRRGNQPQHF.

The V call is TRBV28, the J call TRBJ2-5; possible D gene TRBD1, 7 bases. V dropped 3 bases and J dropped 1 base, with 12 bases sitting between them. The CDR3 consists of 15 residues. Germline V lookup: CDR1 MDHEN, CDR2 SYDVKM. The CDR3 bases are TGTGCCAGCAGTTTTGGAGGGACAGCCCAAGAGACCCAGTACTTC. Translation: CASSFGGTAQETQYF. Combining the CDR3 with reference TRBV28 and TRBJ2-5 gives the whole variable domain DVKVTQSSRYLVKRTGEKVFLECVQDMDHENMFWYRQDPGLGLRLIYFSYDVKMKEKGDIPEGYSVSREKKERFSLILESASTNQTSMYLCASSFGGTAQETQYFGPGTRLLVL.

This clone was seen only once. The chain links TRBV11-2 to TRBJ1-5; tentative D call: TRBD1 (5 bases). CDR1 is SGHAT, CDR2 FQNNGV, per germline. The CDR3 is made up of 17 amino acids. Trimming took 1 base from V and 4 from J, leaving 17 bases between them. Here the CDR3 DNA reads TGTGCCAGCAGCTTAGGGGCTGGCGGGACGGGTAATCAGCCCCAGCATTTT. This sequence encodes CASSLGAGGTGNQPQHF.

This chain joins TRBV5-1 and TRBJ2-7, with TRBD2 as a possible D gene (6 bases). Deletions cut 0 bases from V and 5 bases from J, with 12 bases between. This CDR3 spans 14 amino acids. From germline, CDR1 is SGHRS and CDR2 YFSETQ. CDR3 region: CASSLEGGEDEQYF. In DNA form, the CDR3 reads TGCGCCAGCAGCTTGGAAGGAGGGGAGGACGAGCAGTACTTC.

This clone appeared a few times. This rearrangement joins TRBV5-6 to TRBJ1-1; D gene uncertain. The germline V gene has CDR1 SGHDT and CDR2 YYEEEE. V lost 1 base and J 1 base, leaving 5 bases between the germline ends. The CDR3 consists of 13 residues. DNA of the CDR3: TGTGCCAGCAGCTTGTGGCAGAACACTGAAGCTTTCTTT. Translated, it gives CASSLWQNTEAFF. The entire variable domain, with the rest obtained from reference TRBV5-6 and TRBJ1-1, is as follows: DAGVTQSPTHLIKTRGQQVTLRCSPKSGHDTVSWYQQALGQGPQFIFQYYEEEERQRGNFPDRFSGHQFPNYSSELNVNALLLGDSALYLCASSLWQNTEAFFGQGTRLTVV.

Notes on this clone: This sample includes further DNA sequences coding for the same CDR3. The chain recombines TRBV6-5 with TRBJ1-1; D not resolved. This CDR3 contains 14 residues. Trimming removed 4 bases at V and 2 bases at J, with 11 bases between. CDR1 is MNHEY and CDR2 is SVGAGI in the germline V gene. CDR3 DNA: TGTGCCAGCAGTTCCCCAAGAGGTAACACTGAAGCTTTCTTT. It is translated as CASSSPRGNTEAFF.

This clone has just a few counts. CDR3 DNA sequence: TGTGCCAGCTTCGGGGGGAATGAGCAGTTCTTC. Residues: CASFGGNEQFF. The chain carries TRBV7-9 and TRBJ2-1; 7 bases map to TRBD2. Germline-derived CDR1 and CDR2 are SEHNR and FQNEAQ (reference sequence). V shed 8 bases and J 7 bases; nucleotides not matched to a gene: 2. The length of the CDR3 is 11 residues.

The chain combines TRBV2 with TRBJ1-3; D is ambiguous. Deletions cut 4 bases from V and 2 bases from J, with 15 bases between. The CDR3 has 16 residues. The germline V gene has CDR1 SNHLY and CDR2 FYNNEI. The CDR3 sequence is CASSAEGTGTGNTIYF. The CDR3 DNA follows: TGTGCCAGCAGTGCGGAGGGAACTGGTACTGGAAACACCATATATTTT.

J is TRBJ2-1 and V is TRBV5-1, with 9 nucleotides matching TRBD2. J was trimmed by 7 bases and V by 3 bases; bases with no gene match: 11. CDR3 length: 16 residues. The germline V gene encodes CDR1 SGHRS and CDR2 YFSETQ. The CDR3: CASSWGQLAGVNEQFF. In DNA form, the CDR3 reads TGCGCCAGCAGCTGGGGCCAACTAGCGGGCGTAAATGAGCAGTTCTTC.

This chain links TRBV30 with TRBJ1-1; no clear D. V shed 4 bases and J shed 3 bases, with 9 bases lying between them. CDR1 and CDR2 (germline): GTSNPN, SVGIG (reference sequence). The CDR3 loop spans 12 amino acids. As DNA, the CDR3 is TGTGCCTGGAATTCCGGTCACACTGAAGCTTTCTTT. This codes for CAWNSGHTEAFF.

This clone came up once. The J gene is TRBJ2-1, the V gene TRBV5-4; D is perhaps TRBD1 (6 bases). The V end was cut by 3 bases, the J end by 6 bases, with 13 bases between. Germline assignment: CDR1 SGHNT and CDR2 YYREEE (reference sequence). This CDR3 is built from 14 residues. The CDR3, as DNA: TGTGCCAGCAGCTCGCCGTTACAGGGCAATGAGCAGTTCTTC. As protein: CASSSPLQGNEQFF.

The rearrangement uses TRBV29-1 and TRBJ2-2; TRBD2 might be the D (5 bases). The CDR3 loop spans 14 amino acids. Germline V CDR1 and CDR2: SQVTM, ANQGSEA. With 5 bases removed from V and 3 bases from J, the gap between germline ends came to 13 bases. CDR3 region: CSVSEGRDTGELFF. In DNA, the CDR3 is TGCAGCGTTTCTGAAGGGCGGGACACCGGGGAGCTGTTTTTT.

The chain recombines TRBV5-6 with TRBJ2-5; D not certain. This CDR3 is 14 amino acids long. Germline V CDR1 and CDR2: SGHDT, YYEEEE. V was cut by 4 bases and J by 5 bases, with 15 bases left in between. The CDR3 DNA reads as TGTGCCAGCAGCCCCCCATTGAGCGTGGAGACCCAGTACTTC. This gives the protein CASSPPLSVETQYF.

The chain couples TRBV4-1 to TRBJ2-3; TRBD1 aligns across 8 bases. CDR3 length: 14 amino acids. In germline, CDR1 is MGHRA, CDR2 YSYEKL. V gave up 4 bases and J gave up 5 bases; unmatched junction bases: 5. DNA of the CDR3: TGCGCCAGCAGCCTGGACAGGGTCGGAGATACGCAGTATTTT. Protein: CASSLDRVGDTQYF.

This chain connects TRBV2 to TRBJ2-3; TRBD2 is a possible D gene (5 bases). Trimming pared 1 base from V and 8 bases from J, leaving 16 bases between. The CDR3 sequence is 15 residues long. Germline loops: CDR1 SNHLY, CDR2 FYNNEI. As DNA, the CDR3 is TGTGCCAGCAGTGAAGGGGATTACCCACGGGGTACGCAGTATTTT. Its protein product is CASSEGDYPRGTQYF.

The chain has TRBV5-1 and TRBJ1-2, with D uncertain. This CDR3 comprises 15 residues. Germline V CDR1 and CDR2: SGHRS, YFSETQ. The V gene lost 4 bases and the J gene lost 8 bases, with 21 bases spanning the gap. This CDR3 reads CASSLQGLGEDGYTF. The CDR3 DNA reads as TGCGCCAGCAGCCTGCAAGGACTAGGAGAGGACGGCTACACCTTC.

The chain links TRBV25-1 to TRBJ1-5, with TRBD1 identical over 12 bases. Trimming removed 6 bases from V and 7 bases from J; junction bases left unmatched: 10. This CDR3 region has 16 residues. Germline V lookup: CDR1 MGHDK, CDR2 SYGVNS. The DNA for the CDR3 is TGTGCCAGCAGCGCGTCCGGGACAGGGGGCGTACAGCCCCAGCATTTT. Its translation: CASSASGTGGVQPQHF.

The CDR3 nucleotides read TGTGCCAGCAGTTTTATGGGGGGAAATGAGCAGTTCTTC. It codes for CASSFMGGNEQFF. The chain is built from TRBV27 and TRBJ2-1, with D perhaps matching TRBD2 (6 bases). In germline, CDR1 is MNHEY, CDR2 SMNVEV (reference sequence). This CDR3 has 13 residues. V was trimmed by 3 bases and J by 7 bases, leaving 10 bases between them.

This clone was detected a few times. The V and J genes are TRBV5-1 and TRBJ1-1, with TRBD1 as a possible D gene (5 bases). The CDR3 is made up of 15 amino acids. Germline V gene lookup returns CDR1 SGHRS and CDR2 YFSETQ. The V end was cut by 1 base, the J end by 0 bases, with 10 bases between. The CDR3 protein is CASSLQGTMNTEAFF. The DNA of the CDR3 is TGCGCCAGCAGCTTGCAGGGAACTATGAACACTGAAGCTTTCTTT.

The genes are TRBV27 and TRBJ2-2, with D uncertain. V lost 5 bases and J 8 bases, leaving 9 bases between the germline ends. CDR1 is MNHEY and CDR2 is SMNVEV in the germline V gene (reference sequence). This CDR3 has 12 amino acids. The CDR3 sequence: CASSHPGGELFF. The CDR3 DNA reads TGTGCCAGCAGTCACCCCGGGGGGGAGCTGTTTTTT.

In DNA form, the CDR3 reads TGCGCCAGCAGCGGGCAGCGGGAGGGGTTTGGGAATGAGCAGTTCTTC. Amino acid sequence: CASSGQREGFGNEQFF. The chain joins TRBV5-1 to TRBJ2-1, with 10 nucleotides matching TRBD2. The CDR3 runs 16 residues. Germline loops: CDR1 SGHRS, CDR2 YFSETQ. The J segment lost 7 bases and the V segment lost 4 bases, leaving 11 bases of the junction unmatched.

This clone was counted between two and nine times. This chain joins TRBV7-8 and TRBJ1-4; D is unclear. V was cut by 5 bases and J by 4 bases, with 17 bases left in between. This CDR3 region has 16 residues. The V gene's germline CDR1 is SGHVS and CDR2 FQNEAQ. The DNA of the CDR3 is TGTGCCAGCAGCCCCCGCTACGAGCCTATTAATGAAAAACTGTTTTTT. This gives the protein CASSPRYEPINEKLFF.

The V gene is TRBV7-3, the J gene TRBJ2-3, with D possibly matching TRBD2 (6 bases). Germline CDR1 and CDR2: SGHTA and FQGTGA. V was trimmed by 6 bases and J by 5 bases, leaving 15 bases between them. The CDR3 extends over 14 amino acids. This CDR3 reads CASSLQPGGDTQYF. The CDR3 DNA reads TGTGCCAGCAGTTTACAACCCGGGGGAGATACGCAGTATTTT. Supplemented by reference TRBV7-3 and TRBJ2-3, the full variable domain reads GAGVSQTPSNKVTEKGKYVELRCDPISGHTALYWYRQSLGQGPEFLIYFQGTGAADDSGLPNDRFFAVRPEGSVSTLKIQRTERGDSAVYLCASSLQPGGDTQYFGPGTRLTVL.

The J gene is TRBJ2-3, the V gene TRBV11-2; D remains ambiguous. Germline assignment: CDR1 SGHAT and CDR2 FQNNGV. This CDR3 comprises 13 residues. Trimming took off 5 bases at V and 3 bases at J, with 9 bases between the two ends. The CDR3 is CASSTRNTDTQYF. The CDR3 bases are TGTGCCAGCAGCACACGCAATACAGATACGCAGTATTTT.

CDR3 residues: CASSLDRGGQPQHF. For the CDR3, the DNA is TGTGCCAGCAGTCTAGACAGGGGAGGTCAGCCCCAGCATTTT. V gene TRBV27 combines with J gene TRBJ1-5, with TRBD1 matching 8 bases. The CDR3 sequence is 14 residues long. The ends lost 5 bases at V and 6 bases at J; junction bases unmatched: 6. CDR1 and CDR2 from the germline V gene are MNHEY and SMNVEV (reference sequence).

The chain links TRBV7-9 to TRBJ2-3, with 11 positions matching TRBD2. V lost 4 bases and J lost 5; bases outside the gene matches: 17. This CDR3 spans 19 amino acids. Germline CDR1 SEHNR, CDR2 FQNEAQ (reference sequence). CDR3 nucleotide sequence: TGTGCCAGCAGCTCCCCCCTTTCAACTAGCGGGAGAACGAGAGATACGCAGTATTTT. Amino acids: CASSSPLSTSGRTRDTQYF.

The chain links TRBV27 to TRBJ1-5; D is perhaps TRBD1 (6 bases). The CDR3 is made up of 17 amino acids. Germline values: CDR1 MNHEY, CDR2 SMNVEV (reference sequence). V was cut by 4 bases and J by 5 bases, with 21 bases left in between. The CDR3 DNA follows: TGTGCCAGCAGTTCTCTCCTCAACGACAGGCCCGATCAGCCCCAGCATTTT. Protein: CASSSLLNDRPDQPQHF.

The chain links TRBV28 to TRBJ2-3, with D possibly being TRBD1 (6 bases). Trimming left V 8 bases short and J 2 bases short, with 17 bases between. The germline gives CDR1 MDHEN, CDR2 SYDVKM. This CDR3 is 15 amino acids long. CDR3 bases: TGTGCCAGCGGACCTTCGGACAGACTCACAGATACGCAGTATTTT. Protein: CASGPSDRLTDTQYF.